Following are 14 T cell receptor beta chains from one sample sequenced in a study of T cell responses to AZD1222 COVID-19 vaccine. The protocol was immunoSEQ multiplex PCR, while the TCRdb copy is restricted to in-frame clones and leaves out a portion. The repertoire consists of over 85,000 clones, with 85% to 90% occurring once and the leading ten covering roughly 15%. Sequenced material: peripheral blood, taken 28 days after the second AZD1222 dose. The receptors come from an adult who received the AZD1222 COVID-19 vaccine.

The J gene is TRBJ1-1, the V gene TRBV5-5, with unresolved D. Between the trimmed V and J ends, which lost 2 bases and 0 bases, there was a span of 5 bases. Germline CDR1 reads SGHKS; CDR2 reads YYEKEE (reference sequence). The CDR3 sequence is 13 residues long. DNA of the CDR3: TGTGCCAGCAGCTTCTTAATGAACACTGAAGCTTTCTTT. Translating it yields CASSFLMNTEAFF.

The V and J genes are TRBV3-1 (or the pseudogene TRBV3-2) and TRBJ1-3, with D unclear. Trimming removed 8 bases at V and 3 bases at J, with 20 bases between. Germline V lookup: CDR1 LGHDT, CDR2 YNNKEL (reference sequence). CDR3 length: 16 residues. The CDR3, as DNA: TGTGCCAGCCATGCCGGGAGCCCGGGATATGGAAACACCATATATTTT. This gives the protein CASHAGSPGYGNTIYF.

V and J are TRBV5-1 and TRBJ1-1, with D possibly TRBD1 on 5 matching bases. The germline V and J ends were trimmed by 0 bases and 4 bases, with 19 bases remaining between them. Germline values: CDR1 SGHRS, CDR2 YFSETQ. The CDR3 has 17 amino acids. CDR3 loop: CASSLVVGGGGTTEAFF. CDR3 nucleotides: TGCGCCAGCAGCTTGGTTGTGGGCGGTGGAGGGACCACTGAAGCTTTCTTT.

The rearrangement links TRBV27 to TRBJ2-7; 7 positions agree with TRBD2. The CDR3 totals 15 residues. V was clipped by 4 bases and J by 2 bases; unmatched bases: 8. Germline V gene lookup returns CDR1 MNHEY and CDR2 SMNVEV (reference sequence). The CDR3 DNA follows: TGTGCCAGCAGTTCCCCCCGCGCGGGAGCCTACGAGCAGTACTTC. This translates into CASSSPRAGAYEQYF.

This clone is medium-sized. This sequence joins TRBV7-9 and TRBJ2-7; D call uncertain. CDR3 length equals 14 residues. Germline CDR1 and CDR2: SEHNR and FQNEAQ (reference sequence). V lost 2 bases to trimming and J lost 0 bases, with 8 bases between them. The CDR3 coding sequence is TGTGCCAGCAGCTTATTGGGAAGCTCCTACGAGCAGTACTTC. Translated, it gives CASSLLGSSYEQYF.

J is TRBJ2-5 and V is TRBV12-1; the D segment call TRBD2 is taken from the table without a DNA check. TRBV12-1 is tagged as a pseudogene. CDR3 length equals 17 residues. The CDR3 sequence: CASSFPFTSGNTGTQYF. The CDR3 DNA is TGTGCCAGCAGCTTCCCTTTCACTAGCGGGAACACCGGGACCCAGTACTTC.

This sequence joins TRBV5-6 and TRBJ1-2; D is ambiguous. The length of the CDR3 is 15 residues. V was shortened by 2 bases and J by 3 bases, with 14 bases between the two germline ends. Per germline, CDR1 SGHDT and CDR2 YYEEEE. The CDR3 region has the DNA TGTGCCAGCAGCTTCAAACAGACGTACTACTATGGCTACACCTTC. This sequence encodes CASSFKQTYYYGYTF. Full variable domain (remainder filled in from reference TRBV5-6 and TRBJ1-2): DAGVTQSPTHLIKTRGQQVTLRCSPKSGHDTVSWYQQALGQGPQFIFQYYEEEERQRGNFPDRFSGHQFPNYSSELNVNALLLGDSALYLCASSFKQTYYYGYTFGSGTRLTVV.

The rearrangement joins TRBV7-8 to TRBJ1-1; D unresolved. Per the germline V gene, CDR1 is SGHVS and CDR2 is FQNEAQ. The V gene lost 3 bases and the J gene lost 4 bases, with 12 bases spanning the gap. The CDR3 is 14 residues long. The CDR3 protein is CASSFDWVTTEAFF. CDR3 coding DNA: TGTGCCAGCAGCTTTGATTGGGTCACCACTGAAGCTTTCTTT. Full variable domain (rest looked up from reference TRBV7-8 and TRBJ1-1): GAGVSQSPRYKVAKRGQDVALRCDPISGHVSLFWYQQALGQGPEFLTYFQNEAQLDKSGLPSDRFFAERPEGSVSTLKIQRTQQEDSAVYLCASSFDWVTTEAFFGQGTRLTVV.

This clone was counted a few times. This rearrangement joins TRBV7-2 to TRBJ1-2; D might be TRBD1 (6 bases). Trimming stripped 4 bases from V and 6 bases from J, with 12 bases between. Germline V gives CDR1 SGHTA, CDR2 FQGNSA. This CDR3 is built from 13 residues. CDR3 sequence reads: CASSYLQGDGYTF. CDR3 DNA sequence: TGTGCCAGCAGCTATTTACAGGGTGATGGCTACACCTTC. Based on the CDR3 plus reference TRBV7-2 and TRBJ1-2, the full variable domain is GAGVSQSPSNKVTEKGKDVELRCDPISGHTALYWYRQSLGQGLEFLIYFQGNSAPDKSGLPSDRFSAERTGGSVSTLTIQRTQQEDSAVYLCASSYLQGDGYTFGSGTRLTVV.

CDR3 loop: CASSPGTGLNEQFF. The DNA of the CDR3 is TGCGCCAGCAGCCCCGGGACAGGCCTCAATGAGCAGTTCTTC. This sequence joins TRBV5-1 and TRBJ2-1; 8 bases match TRBD1. The CDR3 consists of 14 residues. Germline-derived CDR1 and CDR2 are SGHRS and YFSETQ. The V gene end was trimmed by 4 bases and the J gene end by 6 bases; junction bases not matched to a gene: 6.

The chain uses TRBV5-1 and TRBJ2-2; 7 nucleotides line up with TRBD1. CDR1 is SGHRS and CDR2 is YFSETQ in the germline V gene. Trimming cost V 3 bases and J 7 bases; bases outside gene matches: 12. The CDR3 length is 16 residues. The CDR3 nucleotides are TGCGCCAGCAGCTCCCCCGGGACAGCGAAGGTCGGGGAGCTGTTTTTT. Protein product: CASSSPGTAKVGELFF.

CDR3 sequence reads: CASSSPYRAQAQETQYF. CDR3 nucleotide sequence: TGTGCCAGCAGTTCCCCCTACCGGGCCCAGGCCCAAGAGACCCAGTACTTC. V usage is TRBV6-2 or TRBV6-3 and J usage is TRBJ2-5, with D unclear. V lost 4 bases to trimming and J lost 1 base, with 19 bases between them. The CDR3 totals 17 residues. The germline V gene has CDR1 MNHEY and CDR2 SVGEGT.

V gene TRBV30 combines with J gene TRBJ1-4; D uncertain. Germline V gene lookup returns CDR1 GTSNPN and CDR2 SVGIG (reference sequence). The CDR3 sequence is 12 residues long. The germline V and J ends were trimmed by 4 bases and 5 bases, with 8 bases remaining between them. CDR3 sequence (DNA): TGTGCCTGGACCCGGGCGAATGAAAAACTGTTTTTT. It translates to CAWTRANEKLFF.

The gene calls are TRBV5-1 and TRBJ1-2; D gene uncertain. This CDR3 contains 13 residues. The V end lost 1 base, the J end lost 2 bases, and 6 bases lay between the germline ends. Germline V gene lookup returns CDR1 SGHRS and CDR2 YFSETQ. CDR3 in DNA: TGCGCCAGCAGCTTGAACACGAACTATGGCTACACCTTC. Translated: CASSLNTNYGYTF.